A selection of T cell receptor beta chains follows, all from one sample in a study of graft-versus-host responses after intestinal transplantation. Data came from immunoSEQ multiplex PCR; TCRdb stores just in-frame clones and leaves some out. The sample yields 7,600 or so clones, roughly four fifths seen once. Sequenced material: ileum tissue, taken around 120 days after transplant. These receptors were collected from a human patient who received an intestinal transplant, so some T cells may come from the graft donor. Each CDR3 is given with its conserved first and last residue.

>14|TRBV30|TRBJ2-5
CAWSVTSGGETQYF
>11|TRBV2|TRBJ2-5
CASSLSETQYF
>15|TRBV19|TRBJ1-1
CASSIDEGMNTEAFF
>13|TRBV5-5|TRBJ1-6
CASSRTVSAPLHF
>13|TRBV7-7|TRBJ2-5
CASSLGPQETQYF
>14|TRBV7-9|TRBJ2-7
CASSLGTGGEEQYF
>14|TRBV6-1|TRBJ2-5
CASRERTVRETQYF
>14|TRBV5-1|TRBJ2-7
CASSVAGGSYEQYF
>14|TRBV6-1|TRBJ1-2
CASSSNPGGYGYTF
>14|TRBV27|TRBJ2-2
CASSYTSGAGELFF
>14|TRBV19|TRBJ2-2
CASSIRDGTGELFF
>13|TRBV7-9|TRBJ1-2
CASSFPGLIGYTF
>15|TRBV5-1|TRBJ2-7
CASSATRQGLGEQYF
>12|TRBV19|TRBJ1-2
CASGHDFYGYTF
>13|TRBV5-5|TRBJ2-3
CASSLEWADTQYF
>13|TRBV6-6|TRBJ1-5
CASSTTGHQPQHF
>12|TRBV29-1|TRBJ1-2
CSAHTLNYGYTF
>14|TRBV5-1|TRBJ2-1
CASSSRTNENEQFF
>18|TRBV4-1|TRBJ2-5
CASSQGWQTGGSQETQYF
>13|TRBV7-6|TRBJ2-7
CASSSPTGYEQYF
>16|TRBV5-1|TRBJ1-2
CASSLGRQSANYGYTF
>12|TRBV28|TRBJ1-5
CASTGGGQPQHF
>13|TRBV7-9|TRBJ1-4
CASSLGGYEKLFF
>15|TRBV4-2|TRBJ1-1
CASSQGAGMNTEAFF
>18|TRBV19|TRBJ2-3
CASSLAVPGLAGADTQYF
>14|TRBV29-1|TRBJ2-2
CSVDPTGNTGELFF
>15|TRBV7-2|TRBJ1-4
CASSPRGGDNEKLFF
>15|TRBV7-8|TRBJ1-5
CASSPLDSPNQPQHF
>12|TRBV6-6|TRBJ2-7
CASSWDAYEQYF
>14|TRBV5-1|TRBJ2-7
CASSPSGVTYEQYF
>17|TRBV9|TRBJ2-3
CASSVSEREISTDTQYF
>17|TRBV4-1|TRBJ2-7
CASSQAVRVGGLGEQYF
>15|TRBV25-1|TRBJ1-3
CATEGGSYSGNTIYF
>14|TRBV19|TRBJ1-2
CASADRGPYYGYTF
>15|TRBV6-5|TRBJ2-7
CASSLTSGRMYEQYF
>15|TRBV6-5|TRBJ2-3
CASSYQAQRTDTQYF
>14|TRBV29-1|TRBJ2-5
CSVTLQGAGETQYF
>12|TRBV11-3|TRBJ2-7
CASSYVDYEQYF
>13|TRBV29-1|TRBJ2-5
CSTRGGGLETQYF
>15|TRBV9|TRBJ2-1
CASSNVANHNNEQFF